This entry describes one T cell receptor beta chain. The antigen remains undetermined. Other DNA sequences in the same sample also yield this CDR3. The CDR3 loop spans 14 amino acids. Germline CDR1 LNHDA, CDR2 SQIVND (reference sequence). V gave up 6 bases and J gave up 4 bases; unmatched junction bases: 7. Produced via immunoSEQ multiplex PCR; TCRdb's table is partial and in-frame only. The table includes 120,000 to 150,000 clones, 85% to 90% detected once. This specimen belongs to a study of T cell responses to AZD1222 COVID-19 vaccine. General observations from the study: Elevations in Spike-specific TCR breadth and depth followed administration of two AZD1222 doses.

The gene calls are TRBV19 and TRBJ2-3; 7 positions match TRBD1. The specimen was peripheral blood, collected on day 0 of AZD1222 vaccination. The sequence was obtained from an adult in good health. The CDR3: CASSLGGASDTQYF. As DNA, the CDR3 is TGTGCCAGTAGCCTAGGGGGCGCCTCAGATACGCAGTATTTT. Using reference TRBV19 and TRBJ2-3 for the parts outside the CDR3, the full variable domain is DGGITQSPKYLFRKEGQNVTLSCEQNLNHDAMYWYRQDPGQGLRLIYYSQIVNDFQKGDIAEGYSVSREKKESFPLTVTSAQKNPTAFYLCASSLGGASDTQYFGPGTRLTVL.